Listed here are 32 T cell receptor beta chains from one sample, sequenced in a study of cytomegalovirus exposure and HLA in healthy donors. Vbeta (60) and Jbeta (13) primers were used in the PCR. Libraries were prepared by immunoSEQ multiplex PCR; TCRdb keeps only in-frame clonotypes and omits some of them. The repertoire holds about 240,000 clones, with 81% as singletons. Sequencing was done on a sample of PBMCs. These receptors were taken from a woman aged 55-69 years in good health and CMV-seropositive.

V and J are TRBV18 and TRBJ2-3, with a possible D match to TRBD2 (5 bases). The CDR3 totals 14 residues. The ends were cut back, 2 bases at V and 2 bases at J, with 8 bases in the middle. Germline CDR1 is KGHSH and CDR2 is LQKENI. The CDR3 loop is CASSPGAATDTQYF. CDR3 DNA sequence: TGTGCCAGCTCACCAGGAGCGGCCACAGATACGCAGTATTTT.

V is TRBV5-1 and J is TRBJ1-3; D is ambiguous. The CDR3 is 16 residues long. Germline V gives CDR1 SGHRS, CDR2 YFSETQ. V shed 4 bases and J shed 0 bases, with 14 bases lying between them. The CDR3 loop is CASSPAGAYSGNTIYF. The CDR3 nucleotides read TGCGCCAGCAGCCCAGCGGGCGCTTACTCTGGAAACACCATATATTTT.

This chain connects TRBV2 to TRBJ2-1, with 13 bases that match TRBD2. V dropped 11 bases and J dropped 4; count of bases not matched to a gene: 11. Germline assignment: CDR1 SNHLY and CDR2 FYNNEI. The CDR3 covers 16 residues. The CDR3 reads CAGTNLGLAGYNEQFF. The DNA for the CDR3 is TGTGCCGGCACAAATTTGGGACTAGCGGGGTACAATGAGCAGTTCTTC.

The genes are TRBV2 and TRBJ2-7; 10 nucleotides align to TRBD2. The CDR3 is 15 residues long. V shed 4 bases, J shed 3 bases, and the junction held 6 bases outside the gene matches. Per germline, CDR1 SNHLY and CDR2 FYNNEI. CDR3 amino acids: CASSGHSGRLYEQYF. The CDR3 DNA reads TGTGCCAGCAGTGGTCATAGCGGGAGGCTCTACGAGCAGTACTTC.

The chain combines TRBV6-5 with TRBJ2-7; TRBD2 is a possible D gene (7 bases). The V end lost 9 bases, the J end lost 7 bases, and 19 bases lay between the germline ends. CDR1 and CDR2 from the germline V gene are MNHEY and SVGAGI. The CDR3 is 13 amino acids. The CDR3 DNA reads TGTGCCAGTAGAAGGGGGGGGGCGGGTGAGCAGTACTTC. Translating gives CASRRGGAGEQYF.

This clone came up a few times. This sequence joins TRBV6-5 and TRBJ2-7, with 7 bases lining up with TRBD1. The CDR3 has 14 amino acids. Per germline, CDR1 MNHEY and CDR2 SVGAGI. Trimming cost V 2 bases and J 7 bases; bases outside gene matches: 8. CDR3 sequence (DNA): TGTGCCAGCAGTTACGGGCAGGGGGTGTGGGAGCAGTACTTC. It codes for CASSYGQGVWEQYF.

This clone occurred a few times. The rearrangement links TRBV7-9 to TRBJ1-1, with TRBD1 matching over 9 bases. The germline V gene has CDR1 SEHNR and CDR2 FQNEAQ (reference sequence). The junction had 6 bases not matched to a gene; V was cut back by 3 bases and J by 4 bases. This CDR3 comprises 15 residues. This CDR3 reads CASSLGTGMGTEAFF. CDR3 bases: TGTGCCAGCAGCTTGGGGACAGGGATGGGCACTGAAGCTTTCTTT. The whole variable domain, filled in from reference TRBV7-9 and TRBJ1-1, reads DTGVSQNPRHKITKRGQNVTFRCDPISEHNRLYWYRQTLGQGPEFLTYFQNEAQLEKSRLLSDRFSAERPKGSFSTLEIQRTEQGDSAMYLCASSLGTGMGTEAFFGQGTRLTVV.

The chain is built from TRBV2 and TRBJ1-5; D possibly corresponds to TRBD1 (6 bases). CDR3 length: 16 residues. Trimming shortened V by 5 bases and J by 6 bases, and 20 bases separated the two germline ends. Germline-derived CDR1 and CDR2 are SNHLY and FYNNEI. The CDR3 bases are TGTGCCAGCAGTAGGGCCGGGGGGCGCGGGAGTCAGCCCCAGCATTTT. Protein: CASSRAGGRGSQPQHF.

The gene calls are TRBV5-4 and TRBJ2-2; the match to TRBD2 covers 7 bases. V was pared by 10 bases and J by 4 bases, with 7 bases of the junction left unmatched. The germline V gene has CDR1 SGHNT and CDR2 YYREEE (reference sequence). This CDR3 contains 13 residues. The chain's CDR3 is CALYGRGTGELFF. CDR3 DNA: TGTGCCCTTTATGGGAGGGGCACCGGGGAGCTGTTTTTT.

V is TRBV29-1 and J is TRBJ1-1; D is unclear. There are 13 residues in the CDR3. V was pared by 7 bases and J by 2 bases, with 14 bases between. Germline-derived CDR1 and CDR2 are SQVTM and ANQGSEA. CDR3 DNA sequence: TGCAGCGGCGGAGGACGGCTTAACACTGAAGCTTTCTTT. Residues: CSGGGRLNTEAFF.

V and J are TRBV6-4 and TRBJ1-2, with 7 bases fitting TRBD1. Germline V gene data show CDR1 as MRHNA and CDR2 as SNTAGT. With 7 bases clipped from V and 7 bases from J, the junction kept 12 bases outside the gene matches. The CDR3 is 14 residues long. CDR3: CASTKDRKGGGYTF. The CDR3 bases are TGTGCCAGCACTAAGGACAGGAAAGGAGGTGGCTACACCTTC.

The rearrangement uses TRBV6-4 and TRBJ2-3, with 7 bases identical to TRBD1. The CDR3 loop spans 14 amino acids. Germline CDR1 and CDR2: MRHNA and SNTAGT. V dropped 10 bases and J dropped 4; count of bases not matched to a gene: 11. This CDR3 reads CANLPHRGSDTQYF. The CDR3 DNA sequence: TGTGCCAACCTCCCCCACAGGGGTTCAGATACGCAGTATTTT.

V is TRBV6-1 and J is TRBJ2-5, with 10 bases identical to TRBD2. The CDR3 loop spans 15 amino acids. The V gene's germline CDR1 is MNHNS and CDR2 SASEGT. Trimming cost V 2 bases and J 3 bases; bases outside gene matches: 3. As DNA, the CDR3 is TGTGCCAGCAGTGAAACAGGACTAGCGGAAGAGACCCAGTACTTC. Translation: CASSETGLAEETQYF.

The rearrangement joins TRBV2 to TRBJ1-4; TRBD1 aligns across 7 bases. V lost 6 bases and J lost 7; bases outside the gene matches: 11. Germline V gene lookup returns CDR1 SNHLY and CDR2 FYNNEI. The CDR3 totals 15 residues. CDR3 nucleotides: TGTGCCAGCAGCCTACCGGGACAGCGTTCTGAAAAACTGTTTTTT. It translates to CASSLPGQRSEKLFF.

This rearrangement joins TRBV4-1 to TRBJ1-2, with TRBD1 matching 8 bases. J gave up 3 bases and V 3 bases, and 6 bases lay outside the gene matches. Germline V gene sequence: CDR1 MGHRA, CDR2 YSYEKL. This CDR3 comprises 15 residues. This chain's CDR3 is CASSQTDREDYGYTF. The CDR3 DNA is TGCGCCAGCAGCCAGACGGACAGGGAGGACTATGGCTACACCTTC.

A single count supports this clone. This chain links TRBV28 with TRBJ2-1; 8 bases align to TRBD2. From germline, CDR1 is MDHEN and CDR2 SYDVKM. After removal of 5 bases from V and 0 bases from J, the junction contained 3 bases not matched to a gene. This CDR3 spans 15 amino acids. For the CDR3, the DNA is TGTGCCAGCAGTCCCAGCGGGAGCTCCTACAATGAGCAGTTCTTC. Protein: CASSPSGSSYNEQFF. Full variable domain (missing parts from reference TRBV28 and TRBJ2-1): DVKVTQSSRYLVKRTGEKVFLECVQDMDHENMFWYRQDPGLGLRLIYFSYDVKMKEKGDIPEGYSVSREKKERFSLILESASTNQTSMYLCASSPSGSSYNEQFFGPGTRLTVL.

The V and J genes are TRBV5-1 and TRBJ2-1; 8 nucleotides align to TRBD1. Germline trimming cut 3 bases from V and 5 bases from J; bases unmatched to any gene: 4. In germline, CDR1 is SGHRS, CDR2 YFSETQ. The CDR3 has 14 amino acids. The CDR3 nucleotides read TGCGCCAGCAGCTACGGACAGGGAAACAATGAGCAGTTCTTC. Translated, it gives CASSYGQGNNEQFF.

For the CDR3, the DNA is TGTGCCAGTTCCCCGAGATCCCTAAATTTATACAATGAGCAGTTCTTC. Translation: CASSPRSLNLYNEQFF. This chain uses TRBV19 with TRBJ2-1, with D unresolved. This CDR3 is built from 16 residues. Germline CDR1 and CDR2: LNHDA and SQIVND (reference sequence). Between the trimmed V and J ends, which lost 8 bases and 4 bases, there was a span of 21 bases.

The rearrangement links TRBV18 to TRBJ2-7; TRBD1 is a possible D gene (5 bases). The CDR3 runs to 17 residues. V dropped 1 base and J dropped 0 bases, with 16 bases sitting between them. The V gene's germline CDR1 is KGHSH and CDR2 LQKENI. The CDR3: CASSPLLAWGDSYEQYF. CDR3 in DNA: TGTGCCAGCTCACCACTCCTCGCTTGGGGCGACTCCTACGAGCAGTACTTC.

The rearrangement joins TRBV5-1 to TRBJ2-1, with 7 bases fitting TRBD1. Unmatched junction bases numbered 6, after V lost 5 bases and J lost 7 bases. This CDR3 is built from 13 residues. Germline CDR1 reads SGHRS; CDR2 reads YFSETQ. The CDR3 is CASRDLQGNEQFF. The CDR3 DNA sequence: TGCGCCAGCAGAGACTTACAGGGGAATGAGCAGTTCTTC.

V is TRBV19 and J is TRBJ2-3; possibly TRBD1 for D (7 bases). Germline V gene lookup returns CDR1 LNHDA and CDR2 SQIVND (reference sequence). Trimming removed 7 bases from V and 1 base from J, with 21 bases in between. The CDR3 extends over 17 amino acids. DNA for the CDR3: TGTGCCAGTATCAGGTTGAAGGAGGGGGCGTGCACAGATACGCAGTATTTT. Residues: CASIRLKEGACTDTQYF. Using reference TRBV19 and TRBJ2-3 for the parts outside the CDR3, the full variable domain is DGGITQSPKYLFRKEGQNVTLSCEQNLNHDAMYWYRQDPGQGLRLIYYSQIVNDFQKGDIAEGYSVSREKKESFPLTVTSAQKNPTAFYLCASIRLKEGACTDTQYFGPGTRLTVL.

This sequence joins TRBV19 and TRBJ1-6; the D gene is possibly TRBD1 (6 bases). The CDR3 loop spans 15 amino acids. CDR1 and CDR2 from the germline V gene are LNHDA and SQIVND (reference sequence). Deletions cut 9 bases from V and 10 bases from J, with 22 bases between. The CDR3 DNA reads as TGTGCCAGGGCGACGCGTAAAAGGGGGATCTCACCCCTCCACTTT. Residues: CARATRKRGISPLHF.

V is TRBV1 and J is TRBJ2-7; the tabulated D call, TRBD2, remains unverified against the DNA. TRBV1 is a pseudogene locus. The CDR3 runs to 15 residues. In DNA, the CDR3 is TGCACCAGCAGCCAAGAGCGGGAGGGCCCCTACGAGCAGTACTTC. Amino acids: CTSSQEREGPYEQYF.

This clone came up once. This chain connects TRBV2 to TRBJ2-5, with 7 nucleotides matching TRBD2. The J call may be in error: the DNA end matches TRBJ2-7 better. The germline V gene encodes CDR1 SNHLY and CDR2 FYNNEI. CDR3 length equals 14 residues. Here the CDR3 reads CASRRLAQTYEQYF. The CDR3 DNA follows: TGTGCCAGCAGGAGACTAGCCCAGACCTACGAGCAGTACTTC.

The rearrangement uses TRBV4-1 and TRBJ2-2; TRBD2 is a possible D gene (6 bases). Trimming took off 4 bases at V and 6 bases at J, with 18 bases between the two ends. The CDR3 runs to 16 residues. Germline CDR1 MGHRA, CDR2 YSYEKL. DNA of the CDR3: TGCGCCAGCAGCCCCCGACTAGTTTTTTTGCCCGGGGAGCTGTTTTTT. Residues: CASSPRLVFLPGELFF.

The chain couples TRBV2 to TRBJ2-3; maybe TRBD2 (7 bases). V was trimmed by 3 bases and J by 3 bases, leaving 13 bases between them. CDR3 length equals 15 residues. Looked up from germline, CDR1 is SNHLY and CDR2 is FYNNEI. In DNA, the CDR3 is TGTGCCAGCAGTGAGGAGGGGGGGAGGACAGATACGCAGTATTTT. Translating it yields CASSEEGGRTDTQYF.

This sequence joins TRBV5-1 and TRBJ2-5; TRBD1 might be the D (5 bases). The J call may be incorrect, as the DNA end agrees better with TRBJ2-7. This CDR3 has 14 residues. The germline CDR1 and CDR2 sequences are SGHRS and YFSETQ. CDR3 DNA sequence: TGCGCCAGCAGCTTGGCCCCCAGGGCCTACGAGCAGTACTTC. This encodes CASSLAPRAYEQYF.

The rearrangement uses TRBV5-1 and TRBJ2-7; 10 bases line up with TRBD2. Losses at the gene ends were 3 bases for V and 4 bases for J; bases not matched to a gene: 7. CDR1 and CDR2 (germline): SGHRS, YFSETQ. The CDR3 has 15 residues. For the CDR3, the DNA is TGCGCCAGCAGCTCTGCTAGCGGGAGTTGGTACGAGCAGTACTTC. Residues: CASSSASGSWYEQYF.

The chain links TRBV19 to TRBJ2-3; D might be TRBD2 (6 bases). The CDR3 runs 17 residues. Trimming removed 6 bases from V and 6 bases from J, with 25 bases in between. CDR1 is LNHDA and CDR2 is SQIVND in the germline V gene (reference sequence). CDR3 bases: TGTGCCAGTAGCCGCGGGACTCGATTTTTAGGGCAGGATACGCAGTATTTT. Translation gives CASSRGTRFLGQDTQYF.

This chain joins TRBV2 and TRBJ2-1; 7 nucleotides agree with TRBD1. J was trimmed by 7 bases and V by 4 bases; bases with no gene match: 7. The CDR3 is made up of 14 amino acids. Germline-derived CDR1 and CDR2 are SNHLY and FYNNEI. The CDR3 sequence: CASSVVTGQNEQFF. Written as DNA, the CDR3 is TGTGCCAGCAGTGTGGTGACAGGGCAAAATGAGCAGTTCTTC.

The chain links TRBV5-1 to TRBJ2-3, with TRBD2 matching 8 bases. The V gene's germline CDR1 is SGHRS and CDR2 YFSETQ. The CDR3 runs to 15 residues. Unmatched junction bases numbered 5, after V lost 4 bases and J lost 1 base. CDR3: CASSAAGDRTDTQYF. Written as DNA, the CDR3 is TGCGCCAGCAGCGCAGCGGGAGACCGCACAGATACGCAGTATTTT.

In this sample, this clone turned up a few times. The CDR3 sequence: CSVGRGGGAEAFF. In DNA form, the CDR3 reads TGCAGCGTTGGGAGGGGAGGTGGGGCTGAAGCTTTCTTT. The V and J genes are TRBV29-1 and TRBJ1-1; tentative D call: TRBD1 (5 bases). The V and J ends lost 4 bases and 6 bases respectively, with 15 bases between them. Looked up from germline, CDR1 is SQVTM and CDR2 is ANQGSEA. The CDR3 extends over 13 amino acids.